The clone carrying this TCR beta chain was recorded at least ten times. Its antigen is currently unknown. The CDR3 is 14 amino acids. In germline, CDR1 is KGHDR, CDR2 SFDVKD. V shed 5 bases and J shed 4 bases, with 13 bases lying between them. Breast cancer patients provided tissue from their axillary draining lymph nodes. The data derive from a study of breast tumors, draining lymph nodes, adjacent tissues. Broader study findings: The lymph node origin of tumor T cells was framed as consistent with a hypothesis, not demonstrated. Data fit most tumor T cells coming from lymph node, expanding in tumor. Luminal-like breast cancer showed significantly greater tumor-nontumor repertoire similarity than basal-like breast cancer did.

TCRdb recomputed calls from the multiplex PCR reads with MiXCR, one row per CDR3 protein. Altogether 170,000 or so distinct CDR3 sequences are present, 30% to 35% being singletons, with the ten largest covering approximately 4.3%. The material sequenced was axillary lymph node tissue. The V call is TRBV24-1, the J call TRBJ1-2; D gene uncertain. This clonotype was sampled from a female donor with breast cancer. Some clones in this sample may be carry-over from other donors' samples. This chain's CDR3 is CATSGINLGYGYTF. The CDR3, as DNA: TGTGCCACCAGTGGGATAAACTTGGGCTATGGCTACACCTTC.